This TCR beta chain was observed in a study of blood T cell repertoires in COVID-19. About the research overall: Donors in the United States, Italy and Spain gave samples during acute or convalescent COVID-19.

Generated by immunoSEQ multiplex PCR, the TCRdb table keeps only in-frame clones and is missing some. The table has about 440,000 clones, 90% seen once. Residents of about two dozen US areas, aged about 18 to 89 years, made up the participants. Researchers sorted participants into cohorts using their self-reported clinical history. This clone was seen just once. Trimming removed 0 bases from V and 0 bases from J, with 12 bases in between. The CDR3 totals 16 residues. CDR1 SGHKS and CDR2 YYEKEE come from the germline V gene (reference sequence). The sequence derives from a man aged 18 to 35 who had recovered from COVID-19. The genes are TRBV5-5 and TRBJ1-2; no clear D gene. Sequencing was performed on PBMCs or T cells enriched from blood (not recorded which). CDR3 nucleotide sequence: TGTGCCAGCAGCTTGGATTCGGGATTTTCTAACTATGGCTACACCTTC. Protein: CASSLDSGFSNYGYTF. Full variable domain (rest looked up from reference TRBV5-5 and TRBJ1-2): DAGVTQSPTHLIKTRGQQVTLRCSPISGHKSVSWYQQVLGQGPQFIFQYYEKEERGRGNFPDRFSARQFPNYSSELNVNALLLGDSALYLCASSLDSGFSNYGYTFGSGTRLTVV.